A selection of T cell receptor beta chains follows, all from one sample in a study of blood T cell repertoires in COVID-19. Sequenced by immunoSEQ multiplex PCR; TCRdb stores in-frame clones only, minus some. The sample lists approximately 200,000 clones; around 82% were seen once. The source material was PBMCs or T cells enriched from blood (not recorded which). The receptors come from a man aged 40-55 years who had recovered from COVID-19. Both conserved end residues are part of each CDR3. A D gene is named only where the DNA matches it firmly. Clone size appears in some rows only: once, few, many, or a class for an expanded clone.

size: -; V: TRBV3-1/TRBV3-2; length: 15; J: TRBJ2-3; D: -; DNA: TGTGCCAGCAGGCTATATTCACCCGTGCGAGATACGCAGTATTTT; CDR3: CASRLYSPVRDTQYF
size: few; V: TRBV7-2; length: 14; J: TRBJ2-7; D: TRBD2; DNA: TGTGCCAGCAGCTTAGCAGGACTAGTGGACGAGCAGTACTTC; CDR3: CASSLAGLVDEQYF
size: -; V: TRBV7-2; length: 16; J: TRBJ1-5; D: -; DNA: TGTGCCAGCAGCTTATGGGGGGGAAGAGGCAATCAGCCCCAGCATTTT; CDR3: CASSLWGGRGNQPQHF
size: -; V: TRBV15; length: 16; J: TRBJ1-5; D: TRBD1; DNA: TGTGCCACCCAGGACCGGACAGGGACAAGCAATCAGCCCCAGCATTTT; CDR3: CATQDRTGTSNQPQHF
size: -; V: TRBV10-3; length: 14; J: TRBJ1-2; D: TRBD1; DNA: TGTGCCATCAGTGGATTACAGGGGGATGATGGCTACACCTTC; CDR3: CAISGLQGDDGYTF
size: -; V: TRBV4-2; length: 14; J: TRBJ2-3; D: -; DNA: TGTGCCAGCAGCCAAGCCCGGGACTCAGATACGCAGTATTTT; CDR3: CASSQARDSDTQYF
size: -; V: TRBV14; length: 16; J: TRBJ2-1; D: TRBD2; DNA: TGTGCCAGCAGCTTCCTAGCGGGAGGGGGATACAATGAGCAGTTCTTC; CDR3: CASSFLAGGGYNEQFF
size: -; V: TRBV9; length: 15; J: TRBJ1-6; D: TRBD1; DNA: TGTGCCAGCAGCGAGGCGACAGGGCAGGGATCACCCCTCCACTTT; CDR3: CASSEATGQGSPLHF
size: -; V: TRBV7-2; length: 13; J: TRBJ2-7; D: -; DNA: TGTGCCAGCAGCTTAAAAAGCGCCTACGAGCAGTACTTC; CDR3: CASSLKSAYEQYF
size: -; V: TRBV5-4; length: 14; J: TRBJ2-1; D: TRBD1; DNA: TGTGCCAGCAGCCCAAGACAGGGTGGCGATGAGCAGTTCTTC; CDR3: CASSPRQGGDEQFF
size: -; V: TRBV3-1/TRBV3-2; length: 12; J: TRBJ1-4; D: -; DNA: TGTGCCAGCAGCCAAGAAGCTGAAAAACTGTTTTTT; CDR3: CASSQEAEKLFF
size: -; V: TRBV5-1; length: 16; J: TRBJ2-3; D: -; DNA: TGCGCCAGCAGCTTGGGCCAGACAACTAGCACAGATACGCAGTATTTT; CDR3: CASSLGQTTSTDTQYF
size: -; V: TRBV4-3; length: 15; J: TRBJ1-3; D: -; DNA: TGCGCCAGCAGCCAAGAGGGGAGCTCTGGAAACACCATATATTTT; CDR3: CASSQEGSSGNTIYF
size: -; V: TRBV15; length: 14; J: TRBJ1-1; D: -; DNA: TGTGCCACCAGCAGAGATTTCAGGGTGTCTGAAGCTTTCTTT; CDR3: CATSRDFRVSEAFF
size: -; V: TRBV6-4; length: 13; J: TRBJ1-2; D: -; DNA: TGTGCCAGCAGGCCGGACAAAGACTATGGCTACACCTTC; CDR3: CASRPDKDYGYTF
size: -; V: TRBV14; length: 15; J: TRBJ1-3; D: TRBD1; DNA: TGTGCCAGCAGCCATTTGCGGGACAGAGGAAACACCATATATTTT; CDR3: CASSHLRDRGNTIYF
size: -; V: TRBV24-1; length: 15; J: TRBJ1-4; D: TRBD1; DNA: TGTGCCACCAGTGATGCAGGGGGCGCGGGTGAAAAACTGTTTTTT; CDR3: CATSDAGGAGEKLFF
size: -; V: TRBV30; length: 17; J: TRBJ1-4; D: -; DNA: TGTGCCTGGACCCACGGGCGCGGGGCTAGGACTAATGAAAAACTGTTTTTT; CDR3: CAWTHGRGARTNEKLFF
size: once; V: TRBV6-2/TRBV6-3; length: 15; J: TRBJ2-1; D: TRBD2; DNA: TGTGCCAGCAGTTACATGCGGGAGAAGGACAATGAGCAGTTCTTC; CDR3: CASSYMREKDNEQFF
size: few; V: TRBV6-5; length: 15; J: TRBJ1-4; D: TRBD1; DNA: TGTGCCAGCAGTTACTCGGGACAGGTGGATGAAAAACTGTTTTTT; CDR3: CASSYSGQVDEKLFF
size: -; V: TRBV12-2; length: 16; J: TRBJ2-3; D: -; DNA: TGTGCAAGTCGCTCGAACTCTAGCGGGAGTAGAGATACGCAGTATTTT; CDR3: CASRSNSSGSRDTQYF
size: -; V: TRBV5-1; length: 13; J: TRBJ2-3; D: -; DNA: TGCGCCAGCAGCTTAAACAGGGCCGATACGCAGTATTTT; CDR3: CASSLNRADTQYF
size: few; V: TRBV18; length: 17; J: TRBJ1-2; D: TRBD1; DNA: TGTGCCAGCTCACCACGAGGAAAGGGACAGGCTAACTATGGCTACACCTTC; CDR3: CASSPRGKGQANYGYTF
size: -; V: TRBV4-2; length: 14; J: TRBJ2-1; D: TRBD1; DNA: TGTGCCAGCAGCCAATCCCAGACAGGGGTTGAGCAGTTCTTC; CDR3: CASSQSQTGVEQFF
size: -; V: TRBV19; length: 16; J: TRBJ2-2; D: -; DNA: TGTGCCAGTAGTATGAACCCAGGACAGTACTTGGGGGAGCTGTTTTTT; CDR3: CASSMNPGQYLGELFF
size: once; V: TRBV2; length: 17; J: TRBJ1-1; D: -; DNA: TGTGCCAGCATCCCGTCCGGAGGGGTGGCCTCTGACACTGAAGCTTTCTTT; CDR3: CASIPSGGVASDTEAFF
size: -; V: TRBV9; length: 15; J: TRBJ1-2; D: -; DNA: TGTGCCAGCAGCGTAGCGGAACAGGGACGGCGTGGCTACACCTTC; CDR3: CASSVAEQGRRGYTF
size: -; V: TRBV29-1; length: 13; J: TRBJ2-2; D: -; DNA: TGCAGCGTCGGGGTCGCGAGCACCGGGGAGCTGTTTTTT; CDR3: CSVGVASTGELFF
size: -; V: TRBV28; length: 13; J: TRBJ2-1; D: TRBD2; DNA: TGTGCCAGCCGGACTAGCGGGAAGGATGAGCAGTTCTTC; CDR3: CASRTSGKDEQFF
size: -; V: TRBV19; length: 14; J: TRBJ1-2; D: TRBD1; DNA: TGTGCCAGTACCCCCGAGGACAGGAACTATGGCTACACCTTC; CDR3: CASTPEDRNYGYTF
size: -; V: TRBV4-3; length: 15; J: TRBJ2-7; D: TRBD2; DNA: TGCGCCAGCAGCCCCGGGCTAGCGGGAGCCTACGAGCAGTACTTC; CDR3: CASSPGLAGAYEQYF
size: -; V: TRBV6-2/TRBV6-3; length: 15; J: TRBJ2-7; D: TRBD1; DNA: TGTGCCAGCAGCCCAACGACAGGGGAACGCATCGAGCAGTACTTC; CDR3: CASSPTTGERIEQYF
size: -; V: TRBV6-2/TRBV6-3; length: 14; J: TRBJ2-1; D: -; DNA: TGTGCCAGCAGTTACGACGGGTGGGACAATGAGCAGTTCTTC; CDR3: CASSYDGWDNEQFF
size: -; V: TRBV21-1; length: 20; J: TRBJ2-1; D: -; DNA: TGTGCCAGCAGCAAAGATGTACTAGCGGGAGGTCGAAGCTCCTACAATGAGCAGTTCTTC; CDR3: CASSKDVLAGGRSSYNEQFF
size: -; V: TRBV12-3/TRBV12-4; length: 13; J: TRBJ1-6; D: -; DNA: TGTGCCAGCAGTTTTAGGAGGAATTCACCCCTCCACTTT; CDR3: CASSFRRNSPLHF
size: -; V: TRBV6-5; length: 15; J: TRBJ1-1; D: -; DNA: TGTGCCAGCAGTAAAATTACAGGATTTAACACTGAAGCTTTCTTT; CDR3: CASSKITGFNTEAFF
size: -; V: TRBV7-3; length: 13; J: TRBJ2-5; D: -; DNA: TGTGCCAGCAGCTTACGAGAACAAGAGACCCAGTACTTC; CDR3: CASSLREQETQYF
size: -; V: TRBV30; length: 13; J: TRBJ1-6; D: -; DNA: TGTGCCTGGAGTGTAACGCAGGATTCACCCCTCCACTTT; CDR3: CAWSVTQDSPLHF
size: -; V: TRBV13; length: 13; J: TRBJ1-6; D: -; DNA: TGTGCCAGCGGGTCCACCGAGGGTTCACCCCTCCACTTT; CDR3: CASGSTEGSPLHF
size: -; V: TRBV7-2; length: 16; J: TRBJ2-1; D: TRBD1; DNA: TGTGCCAGCAGCTTAGGGCTCCGACAGGGTCAAAATGAGCAGTTCTTC; CDR3: CASSLGLRQGQNEQFF
size: -; V: TRBV5-8; length: 17; J: TRBJ2-2; D: TRBD2; DNA: TGTGCCAGCAGCCTTTACAGACTAGCGGGGAACACCGGGGAGCTGTTTTTT; CDR3: CASSLYRLAGNTGELFF
size: -; V: TRBV28; length: 14; J: TRBJ2-2; D: -; DNA: TGTGCCAGCAGGACTATTTCGAACACCGGGGAGCTGTTTTTT; CDR3: CASRTISNTGELFF
size: -; V: TRBV4-1; length: 15; J: TRBJ2-7; D: TRBD1; DNA: TGCGCCAGCAGCCCTCGCGGACAGGGTTCCTACGAGCAGTACTTC; CDR3: CASSPRGQGSYEQYF
size: -; V: TRBV15; length: 16; J: TRBJ2-3; D: -; DNA: TGTGCCACCAGCAGAGATGGGGCGGGGTACACAGATACGCAGTATTTT; CDR3: CATSRDGAGYTDTQYF
size: -; V: TRBV9; length: 16; J: TRBJ2-3; D: TRBD2; DNA: TGTGCCAGCAGCGTATTGGGGACTAGCGCCACAGATACGCAGTATTTT; CDR3: CASSVLGTSATDTQYF
size: -; V: TRBV2; length: 13; J: TRBJ1-6; D: -; DNA: TGTGCCAGCAGCTCCGAAGGGGGTTCACCCCTCCACTTT; CDR3: CASSSEGGSPLHF
size: -; V: TRBV6-5; length: 15; J: TRBJ2-5; D: TRBD2; DNA: TGTGCCAGCAGTTACCGGGCACCGCGGGGGGAGACCCAGTACTTC; CDR3: CASSYRAPRGETQYF
size: -; V: TRBV24-1; length: 13; J: TRBJ1-4; D: -; DNA: TGTGCCACCAGTGTTGGGGCGGAAGAAAAACTGTTTTTT; CDR3: CATSVGAEEKLFF
size: -; V: TRBV28; length: 15; J: TRBJ1-1; D: TRBD1; DNA: TGTGCCAGCAGTTTTTTTGACAGGGCGAACACTGAAGCTTTCTTT; CDR3: CASSFFDRANTEAFF
size: -; V: TRBV3-1/TRBV3-2; length: 14; J: TRBJ1-2; D: TRBD1; DNA: TGTGCCAGCAGTCAAAAGGGACAGCTCTATGGCTACACCTTC; CDR3: CASSQKGQLYGYTF
size: -; V: TRBV5-4; length: 14; J: TRBJ2-1; D: -; DNA: TGTGCCAGCAGCTGGGGGGATATTTACAATGAGCAGTTCTTC; CDR3: CASSWGDIYNEQFF
size: -; V: TRBV11-2; length: 15; J: TRBJ1-2; D: -; DNA: TGTGCCAGCAGCTCGTACAGGGAAGGGTACTATGGCTACACCTTC; CDR3: CASSSYREGYYGYTF
size: -; V: TRBV4-3; length: 15; J: TRBJ2-3; D: TRBD1; DNA: TGCGCCAGCAGCCCGGGACAGGGAGGCACAGATACGCAGTATTTT; CDR3: CASSPGQGGTDTQYF
size: -; V: TRBV15; length: 15; J: TRBJ1-3; D: TRBD1; DNA: TGTGCCACCAGCAGAAGGACAGGGTCCGGAAACACCATATATTTT; CDR3: CATSRRTGSGNTIYF
size: -; V: TRBV2; length: 12; J: TRBJ2-7; D: -; DNA: TGTGCCAGCCACGCCGAGGGATACGAGCAGTACTTC; CDR3: CASHAEGYEQYF
size: -; V: TRBV7-9; length: 15; J: TRBJ2-1; D: TRBD2; DNA: TGTGCCAGCAGCTTTGGGACTAGCGGATCGAATGAGCAGTTCTTC; CDR3: CASSFGTSGSNEQFF
size: -; V: TRBV2; length: 13; J: TRBJ1-2; D: -; DNA: TGTGCCAGCAGTGCGGAGGTTGGGGATGGCTACACCTTC; CDR3: CASSAEVGDGYTF